The 21 T cell receptor beta chains below were found in one sample sequenced in a study of beta chain features in type 1 diabetes. Overall study results and limits: TCRB CDR3s were moderately but significantly shorter in Type 1 diabetes patients in all four CD4+ subsets.

Expressed TCRB transcripts were sequenced because the entire RNA isolate underwent reverse transcription. Clones were read by immunoSEQ multiplex PCR, and TCRdb kept only the in-frame ones, dropping some. The sample contains 150,000 to 200,000 clones, approximately 8.7% of which appear only once. Their specific antigens are unknown. The sequenced sample was central memory CD4+ T cells from blood. The source of these receptors is a woman aged 25 to 39 with type 1 diabetes.

The CDR3 region is CAWSYGDSGNQPQHF. The DNA for the CDR3 is TGTGCCTGGAGTTACGGGGACTCCGGGAATCAGCCCCAGCATTTT. The rearrangement uses TRBV30 and TRBJ1-5, with D perhaps TRBD1 (5 bases). Germline V lookup: CDR1 GTSNPN, CDR2 SVGIG (reference sequence). CDR3 length: 15 amino acids. V was pared by 2 bases and J by 4 bases, with 15 bases between.

The gene calls are TRBV30 and TRBJ1-1; 8 nucleotides line up with TRBD1. Germline loops: CDR1 GTSNPN, CDR2 SVGIG (reference sequence). The CDR3 has 15 residues. V was pared by 3 bases and J by 0 bases, with 6 bases of the junction left unmatched. The CDR3 reads CAWRPQTGVNTEAFF. The CDR3 DNA is TGTGCCTGGAGGCCACAGACAGGGGTGAACACTGAAGCTTTCTTT. Looking up the rest from reference TRBV30 and TRBJ1-1 gives the full variable domain: SQTIHQWPATLVQPVGSPLSLECTVEGTSNPNLYWYRQAAGRGLQLLFYSVGIGQISSEVPQNLSASRPQDRQFILSSKKLLLSDSGFYLCAWRPQTGVNTEAFFGQGTRLTVV.

This clone turned up a few times. The chain combines TRBV15 with TRBJ2-7; 9 nucleotides match TRBD1. Per germline, CDR1 LNHNV and CDR2 YYDKDF (reference sequence). CDR3 length: 15 amino acids. J lost 1 base, V lost 0 bases, and 1 base had no gene match. The CDR3 DNA sequence: TGTGCCACCAGCAGAGATGGACAGGGGTCCTACGAGCAGTACTTC. This gives the protein CATSRDGQGSYEQYF. Complete variable domain (other parts from reference TRBV15 and TRBJ2-7): DAMVIQNPRYQVTQFGKPVTLSCSQTLNHNVMYWYQQKSSQAPKLLFHYYDKDFNNEADTPDNFQSRRPNTSFCFLDIRSPGLGDTAMYLCATSRDGQGSYEQYFGPGTRLTVT.

Only a few counts were recorded for this clone. The chain has TRBV5-1 and TRBJ2-1; 9 nucleotides align to TRBD2. The J segment lost 3 bases and the V segment lost 6 bases, leaving 4 bases of the junction unmatched. CDR3 length: 14 residues. The germline CDR1 and CDR2 sequences are SGHRS and YFSETQ. The DNA for the CDR3 is TGCGCCAGCAACCCAGCGGGGGGCTACAATGAGCAGTTCTTC. This codes for CASNPAGGYNEQFF.

This clone has only a few counts. The CDR3 here is CAWSVQGVATQYF. The CDR3 DNA reads TGTGCCTGGAGTGTACAGGGGGTAGCGACCCAGTACTTC. V is TRBV30 and J is TRBJ2-5, with TRBD1 matching 8 bases. Per the germline V gene, CDR1 is GTSNPN and CDR2 is SVGIG (reference sequence). The CDR3 is 13 residues long. V lost 0 bases, J lost 7 bases, and 4 bases stayed unmatched.

There are a few counts of this clone. The chain has TRBV27 and TRBJ2-1, with D possibly TRBD1 on 6 matching bases. V was shortened by 7 bases and J by 9 bases, with 19 bases between the two germline ends. The length of the CDR3 is 14 residues. Germline-derived CDR1 and CDR2 are MNHEY and SMNVEV (reference sequence). CDR3: CASTNRVTPGEQFF. CDR3 nucleotides: TGTGCCAGCACAAACAGGGTTACCCCCGGTGAGCAGTTCTTC.

This clone was counted a few times. The chain links TRBV9 to TRBJ2-1, with D uncertain. V dropped 4 bases and J dropped 3 bases, with 5 bases sitting between them. Germline assignment: CDR1 SGDLS and CDR2 YYNGEE. The CDR3 spans 12 residues. The CDR3 DNA is TGTGCCAGCAGCCCCCACTACAATGAGCAGTTCTTC. Translated, it gives CASSPHYNEQFF.

The rearrangement joins TRBV5-1 to TRBJ2-3; TRBD2 aligns across 10 bases. The CDR3 is 17 amino acids. CDR1 is SGHRS, CDR2 YFSETQ, per germline. V shed 1 base, J shed 7 bases, and the junction held 12 bases outside the gene matches. The CDR3 loop reads CASSLSPGTSDLNTQYF. The CDR3 DNA reads as TGCGCCAGCAGCTTGAGTCCCGGGACTAGCGATCTCAATACGCAGTATTTT.

This clone was counted between two and nine times. This chain connects TRBV5-1 to TRBJ2-1; D not certain. The CDR3 is made up of 15 amino acids. Germline V gene sequence: CDR1 SGHRS, CDR2 YFSETQ. V was pared by 0 bases and J by 9 bases, with 16 bases between. CDR3 DNA sequence: TGCGCCAGCAGCTTGGGAAATAGTGGTGTTGGTGAGCAGTTCTTC. Its protein is CASSLGNSGVGEQFF.

This clone was seen many times. The chain links TRBV5-1 to TRBJ2-1; TRBD2 might be the D (7 bases). The CDR3 is 15 amino acids. With 0 bases removed from V and 7 bases from J, the gap between germline ends came to 14 bases. Germline CDR1 is SGHRS and CDR2 is YFSETQ. The CDR3 spells CASSLEIRGANEQFF. DNA for the CDR3: TGCGCCAGCAGCTTGGAGATTCGGGGGGCGAATGAGCAGTTCTTC. The variable domain in full, completed from reference TRBV5-1 and TRBJ2-1, reads KAGVTQTPRYLIKTRGQQVTLSCSPISGHRSVSWYQQTPGQGLQFLFEYFSETQRNKGNFPGRFSGRQFSNSRSEMNVSTLELGDSALYLCASSLEIRGANEQFFGPGTRLTVL.

This clone has only a few counts. This chain links TRBV9 with TRBJ2-4; TRBD1 agrees at 8 bases. Losses at the gene ends were 2 bases for V and 6 bases for J; bases not matched to a gene: 4. This CDR3 spans 14 amino acids. Germline V gene lookup returns CDR1 SGDLS and CDR2 YYNGEE. CDR3 bases: TGTGCCAGCAGCGTTGGGACAGGTCTAAACATTCAGTACTTC. This translates into CASSVGTGLNIQYF.

There are a few counts of this clone. The chain combines TRBV5-4 with TRBJ1-4, with D possibly TRBD1 on 5 matching bases. From germline, CDR1 is SGHNT and CDR2 YYREEE (reference sequence). The CDR3 extends over 14 amino acids. V was pared by 4 bases and J by 4 bases, with 11 bases between. The CDR3 protein is CASSPDSFNEKLFF. The DNA of the CDR3 is TGTGCCAGCAGCCCAGACAGCTTTAATGAAAAACTGTTTTTT.

In this sample, this clone turned up many times. This chain uses TRBV19 with TRBJ2-7, with D maybe TRBD2 (6 bases). Germline V gene sequence: CDR1 LNHDA, CDR2 SQIVND (reference sequence). V dropped 1 base and J dropped 1 base, with 8 bases sitting between them. The length of the CDR3 is 14 residues. The CDR3 region has the DNA TGTGCCAGTAGTATAGCTCTAGCGTCCTACGAGCAGTACTTC. It yields the protein CASSIALASYEQYF. The entire variable domain, with the rest obtained from reference TRBV19 and TRBJ2-7, is as follows: DGGITQSPKYLFRKEGQNVTLSCEQNLNHDAMYWYRQDPGQGLRLIYYSQIVNDFQKGDIAEGYSVSREKKESFPLTVTSAQKNPTAFYLCASSIALASYEQYFGPGTRLTVT.

The chain couples TRBV11-1 to TRBJ2-1; 7 nucleotides match TRBD1. The germline CDR1 and CDR2 sequences are SGHAT and FQDESV (reference sequence). V was clipped by 6 bases and J by 5 bases; unmatched bases: 10. CDR3 size: 15 residues. The CDR3 sequence is CASRRYRGSHNEQFF. The CDR3, as DNA: TGTGCCAGCAGGCGGTACAGGGGATCCCACAATGAGCAGTTCTTC.

This chain connects TRBV7-9 to TRBJ1-5; no definite D call. V shed 1 base and J shed 7 bases, with 5 bases lying between them. The germline CDR1 and CDR2 sequences are SEHNR and FQNEAQ (reference sequence). This CDR3 has 12 amino acids. The CDR3 reads CASSLDWQPQHF. In nucleotides, the CDR3 is TGTGCCAGCAGCTTAGACTGGCAGCCCCAGCATTTT. Combining the CDR3 with reference TRBV7-9 and TRBJ1-5 gives the whole variable domain DTGVSQNPRHKITKRGQNVTFRCDPISEHNRLYWYRQTLGQGPEFLTYFQNEAQLEKSRLLSDRFSAERPKGSFSTLEIQRTEQGDSAMYLCASSLDWQPQHFGDGTRLSIL.

Only a few counts were recorded for this clone. Germline and junction disagree at one end, which may indicate a read error. V gene TRBV7-3 combines with J gene TRBJ2-5, with a weak D call TRBD2 (6 bases). The germline gives CDR1 SGHTA, CDR2 FQGTGA. CDR3 length: 15 amino acids. CDR3 in amino acids: CASSITGTGQETQYF. The CDR3 nucleotides are TGTGCCAGCAGCATAACCGGGACTGGCCAAGAGACCCAGTACTTC.

This clone came up a few times. In the same sample, other DNA sequences code for this CDR3. CDR3 bases: TGTGCCTGGAGTGTAGCGGGAGGAACCGGGGAGCTGTTTTTT. Translating it yields CAWSVAGGTGELFF. The V and J genes are TRBV30 and TRBJ2-2; 9 nucleotides line up with TRBD2. The junction had 1 base not matched to a gene; V was cut back by 0 bases and J by 5 bases. CDR3 length: 14 amino acids. Looked up from germline, CDR1 is GTSNPN and CDR2 is SVGIG (reference sequence).

The chain links TRBV10-2 to TRBJ2-7, with 7 nucleotides matching TRBD1. V dropped 7 bases and J dropped 2; count of bases not matched to a gene: 11. CDR1 is WSHSY, CDR2 SAAADI, per germline. The CDR3 totals 15 residues. The CDR3 sequence: CASKVGEGATYEQYF. CDR3 nucleotides: TGCGCCAGCAAGGTGGGAGAGGGGGCCACCTACGAGCAGTACTTC.

CDR3 residues: CASSPPSRGSYEQYF. CDR3 DNA sequence: TGTGCCAGCTCACCACCGAGCAGGGGCTCCTACGAGCAGTACTTC. This rearrangement joins TRBV18 to TRBJ2-7; possible D gene TRBD1, 6 bases. V lost 0 bases, J lost 0 bases, and 9 bases lay in between. The germline V gene encodes CDR1 KGHSH and CDR2 LQKENI. CDR3 length: 15 amino acids.

The chain links TRBV11-1 to TRBJ2-1; perhaps TRBD1 as D (6 bases). CDR1 SGHAT and CDR2 FQDESV come from the germline V gene (reference sequence). The CDR3 is 16 amino acids. The V gene lost 1 base and the J gene lost 3 bases, with 13 bases spanning the gap. CDR3 in amino acids: CASSLDPTGNYNEQFF. In DNA, the CDR3 is TGTGCCAGCAGCTTAGATCCCACAGGGAACTACAATGAGCAGTTCTTC.

This clone was seen a handful of times. This rearrangement joins TRBV19 to TRBJ1-1; D remains ambiguous. V lost 4 bases to trimming and J lost 1 base, with 10 bases between them. Looked up from germline, CDR1 is LNHDA and CDR2 is SQIVND (reference sequence). This CDR3 comprises 14 residues. CDR3 bases: TGTGCCAGTAGTACCAAGGGAGGGAACACTGAAGCTTTCTTT. Protein sequence: CASSTKGGNTEAFF.